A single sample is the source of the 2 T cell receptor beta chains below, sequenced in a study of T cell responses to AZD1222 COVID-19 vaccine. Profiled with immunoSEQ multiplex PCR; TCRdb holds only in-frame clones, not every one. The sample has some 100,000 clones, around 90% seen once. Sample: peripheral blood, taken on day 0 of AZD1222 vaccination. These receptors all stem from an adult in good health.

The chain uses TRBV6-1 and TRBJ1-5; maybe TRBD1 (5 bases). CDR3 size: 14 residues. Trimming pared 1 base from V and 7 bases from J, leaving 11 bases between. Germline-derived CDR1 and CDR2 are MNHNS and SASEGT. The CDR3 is CASSEVRGGQPQHF. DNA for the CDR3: TGTGCCAGCAGTGAAGTAAGGGGTGGGCAGCCCCAGCATTTT.

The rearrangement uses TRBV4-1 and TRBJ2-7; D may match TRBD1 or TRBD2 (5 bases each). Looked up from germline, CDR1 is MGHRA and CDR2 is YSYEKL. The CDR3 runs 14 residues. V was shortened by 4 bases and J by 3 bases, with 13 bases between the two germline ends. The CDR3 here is CASSLGTEYYEQYF. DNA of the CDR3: TGCGCCAGCAGCCTTGGGACGGAATACTACGAGCAGTACTTC.